A single sample is the source of the 13 T cell receptor beta chains below, sequenced in a study of blood T cell repertoires in COVID-19. Data came from immunoSEQ multiplex PCR; TCRdb stores just in-frame clones and leaves some out. The table includes about 200,000 clones, more than 75% detected once. Sequenced input: peripheral blood. These receptor sequences come from a human donor in a cohort sampled during active COVID-19.

This rearrangement joins TRBV3-1 (or the pseudogene TRBV3-2) to TRBJ2-5; 9 nucleotides agree with TRBD2. The V gene's germline CDR1 is LGHDT and CDR2 YNNKEL (reference sequence). This CDR3 comprises 13 residues. The V and J ends lost 7 bases and 5 bases, in that order; junction bases with no gene match: 5. The DNA for the CDR3 is TGTGCCAGCAAGAGCGGGGGGTGGGAGACCCAGTACTTC. It translates to CASKSGGWETQYF.

This chain joins TRBV27 and TRBJ1-1; D ambiguous. Trimming removed 2 bases at V and 9 bases at J, with 13 bases between. In germline, CDR1 is MNHEY, CDR2 SMNVEV (reference sequence). CDR3 length: 13 residues. CDR3 sequence (DNA): TGTGCCAGCAGTTTACGGGTCGGGGTGAAAGCTTTCTTT. It specifies CASSLRVGVKAFF.

DNA for the CDR3: TGTGCCAGCAGCCAGACCCCTAGCGCGCACTCCTACAATGAGCAGTTCTTC. Residues: CASSQTPSAHSYNEQFF. V and J are TRBV3-1 (or the pseudogene TRBV3-2) and TRBJ2-1, with D maybe TRBD2 (6 bases). The CDR3 covers 17 residues. Trimming cost V 3 bases and J 0 bases, with 15 bases left between them. Germline lookup yields CDR1 LGHDT and CDR2 YNNKEL (reference sequence).

This clone was counted ten times or more. The rearrangement links TRBV7-9 to TRBJ1-2; 7 bases match TRBD1. Losses at the gene ends were 5 bases for V and 2 bases for J; bases not matched to a gene: 2. The CDR3 has 13 amino acids. Germline V gene data show CDR1 as SEHNR and CDR2 as FQNEAQ (reference sequence). The CDR3: CASSMTGNYGYTF. The CDR3 coding sequence is TGTGCCAGCAGCATGACAGGGAACTATGGCTACACCTTC.

CDR3 nucleotides: TGTGCCAGTAGTATAGAAGGAGGGAAGACTGAAGCTTTCTTT. Amino acid sequence: CASSIEGGKTEAFF. The J gene is TRBJ1-1, the V gene TRBV19; D gene ambiguous. Germline V lookup: CDR1 LNHDA, CDR2 SQIVND (reference sequence). Trimming removed 0 bases at V and 5 bases at J, with 10 bases between. This CDR3 spans 14 amino acids.

The CDR3 region has the DNA TGTGCCAGCAGACGGGGGGGCAGGGCAGATACGCAGTATTTT. This sequence encodes CASRRGGRADTQYF. The V call is TRBV2, the J call TRBJ2-3; TRBD2 matches at 8 bases. V dropped 6 bases and J dropped 4; count of bases not matched to a gene: 6. CDR1 and CDR2 (germline): SNHLY, FYNNEI. This CDR3 has 14 residues.

The rearrangement links TRBV7-2 to TRBJ2-7, with 12 bases matching TRBD2. The CDR3 loop spans 15 amino acids. Per germline, CDR1 SGHTA and CDR2 FQGNSA. The V gene end was trimmed by 4 bases and the J gene end by 6 bases; junction bases not matched to a gene: 7. The CDR3 bases are TGTGCCAGCAGCTCTCTAGCGGGGGGGCGGGTCGAGCAGTACTTC. Protein sequence: CASSSLAGGRVEQYF.

The genes are TRBV24-1 and TRBJ2-7; D perhaps matches TRBD2 (6 bases). The CDR3 length is 14 residues. The germline gives CDR1 KGHDR, CDR2 SFDVKD. Trimming shortened V by 3 bases and J by 9 bases, and 17 bases separated the two germline ends. DNA of the CDR3: TGTGCCACCAGTGATCCCTCGGAGGGAGTAGGGCAGTACTTC. Protein: CATSDPSEGVGQYF.

The rearrangement uses TRBV29-1 and TRBJ2-1; 11 bases map to TRBD1. V lost 7 bases to trimming and J lost 3 bases; unmatched junction nucleotides: 5. Germline-derived CDR1 and CDR2 are SQVTM and ANQGSEA. The length of the CDR3 is 14 residues. This CDR3 is CSASGTGGYNEQFF. The CDR3 nucleotides read TGCAGCGCTTCCGGGACAGGGGGCTACAATGAGCAGTTCTTC.

This chain joins TRBV6-5 and TRBJ1-2; D is uncertain. Trimming pared 6 bases from V and 7 bases from J, leaving 18 bases between. The length of the CDR3 is 14 residues. Germline CDR1 and CDR2: MNHEY and SVGAGI. For the CDR3, the DNA is TGTGCCAGCAGAAAAAGGGAGGGAGTGAGTGGCTACACCTTC. Protein: CASRKREGVSGYTF.

This sequence joins TRBV5-1 and TRBJ2-7; TRBD2 matches 9 bases. Looked up from germline, CDR1 is SGHRS and CDR2 is YFSETQ. This CDR3 is built from 15 residues. V shed 0 bases and J 5 bases; nucleotides not matched to a gene: 6. Written as DNA, the CDR3 is TGCGCCAGCAGCTTGGCCGGCGGGAGGGGTCACGAGCAGTACTTC. Translation: CASSLAGGRGHEQYF.

The J gene is TRBJ2-1, the V gene TRBV5-4, with 12 bases identical to TRBD2. V lost 6 bases to trimming and J lost 7 bases; unmatched junction nucleotides: 11. Germline V gene lookup returns CDR1 SGHNT and CDR2 YYREEE (reference sequence). CDR3 length: 16 residues. CDR3 protein: CASTSKLAGGLNEQFF. The CDR3 coding sequence is TGTGCCAGCACCTCAAAACTAGCGGGGGGATTGAATGAGCAGTTCTTC.

The chain uses TRBV2 and TRBJ2-5; 8 nucleotides match TRBD2. This CDR3 has 17 amino acids. The germline V gene has CDR1 SNHLY and CDR2 FYNNEI. Trimming removed 8 bases from V and 2 bases from J; junction bases left unmatched: 16. CDR3 residues: CASLPRKRETWQETQYF. In DNA form, the CDR3 reads TGTGCCAGCCTGCCGCGAAAGCGGGAGACGTGGCAAGAGACCCAGTACTTC. Using reference TRBV2 and TRBJ2-5 for the parts outside the CDR3, the full variable domain is EPEVTQTPSHQVTQMGQEVILRCVPISNHLYFYWYRQILGQKVEFLVSFYNNEISEKSEIFDDQFSVERPDGSNFTLKIRSTKLEDSAMYFCASLPRKRETWQETQYFGPGTRLLVL.